This entry is about one T cell receptor (beta chain). Its antigen remains unknown. This entry is derived from a study of cytomegalovirus exposure and HLA in healthy donors. Study conclusions and caveats: A later analysis revealed that TCR association rates differed between HLA loci, peaking at DRB1 and bottoming out at HLA-C. Later analysis found that TCR beta chains associated with HLA were more clonally expanded than other, equally common chains.

Every donor was a healthy person donating bone marrow. When sampled, the donors appeared nominally healthy, though they likely had unrecorded immune exposures. The PCR made use of 60 Vbeta and 13 Jbeta primers. TCRdb's table, derived via immunoSEQ multiplex PCR, lists solely in-frame clones and lacks some. The data hold about 160,000 clones, with 82% observed a single time. The specimen sequenced was PBMCs. This sequence originates from a girl aged 2-9 years in good health and CMV-seropositive.

The DNA of the CDR3 is TGCAGCGTTGAAGGGTATTATCTAGGGGATCGGGTAGATACGCAGTATTTT. Its protein product is CSVEGYYLGDRVDTQYF. The chain combines TRBV29-1 with TRBJ2-3; perhaps TRBD1 as D (5 bases). The germline CDR1 and CDR2 sequences are SQVTM and ANQGSEA. This CDR3 has 17 residues. V lost 1 base, J lost 5 bases, and 22 bases lay in between.